The clone carrying this T cell receptor beta chain is termed medium-sized. The antigen is not known. The data are from a study of PD-1 blockade in classical Hodgkin lymphoma. For the study at large: Nivolumab was given intravenously to patients at 3 mg/kg every 2 weeks.

Each and every patient relapsed after autologous stem cell transplantation, and patients got differing brentuximab vedotin exposure. Patients reached a best response of complete response, partial response or progressive disease. V trimming: 5 bases; J trimming: 5 bases; junction bases outside the gene matches: 8. Germline lookup yields CDR1 SNHLY and CDR2 FYNNEI. This CDR3 is 15 amino acids long. Using immunoSEQ multiplex PCR, the repertoire was profiled, and TCRdb retains in-frame clones only, with some absent. The sample comprises about 30,000 clones, roughly two thirds of which are singletons, and around 15% rests with the top ten. General study results and limits: Diminished baseline TCR diversity has been reported in newly diagnosed patients relative to healthy donors. Complete responders had baseline diversity similar to newly diagnosed patients.

This specimen was peripheral blood mononuclear cells (PBMCs), taken before the second cycle of nivolumab. The V call is TRBV2, the J call TRBJ2-2; 7 bases line up with TRBD1. This clonotype originated in a human donor with classical Hodgkin lymphoma. The CDR3 DNA follows: TGTGCCAGCAGTAGACGACAGGGATCTACCGGGGAGCTGTTTTTT. It codes for CASSRRQGSTGELFF.